The entry below describes one T cell receptor beta chain. Its antigen is undetermined. TCRdb's table, derived via immunoSEQ multiplex PCR, lists solely in-frame clones and lacks some. The sample has 45,000 or so clones; around nine tenths are singletons. This sample stems from a study of T cells after posttransplantation cyclophosphamide. Study observations and caveats: Recipient CMV seropositivity and CMV reactivation strongly tracked TRB clonality. Later post-transplant blood repertoires were often dominated by donor CD8+ memory clones. Blood and skin or GI T cell repertoires showed limited TRB overlap.

The sequence derives from a woman between 50 and 59 years old in good health and a related stem cell transplant donor. Source material: PBMCs.

The CDR3 here is CSVGDSLYEQYF. In nucleotides, the CDR3 is TGCAGCGTGGGGGACAGCCTGTACGAGCAGTACTTC. The chain couples TRBV29-1 to TRBJ2-7; the match to TRBD1 covers 7 bases. V lost 6 bases, J lost 4 bases, and 6 bases stayed unmatched. This CDR3 is 12 amino acids long. Germline-derived CDR1 and CDR2 are SQVTM and ANQGSEA.